The rows below give T cell receptor beta chains drawn from one sample of a study of OX40 agonist ivuxolimab in advanced cancers. The table came from immunoSEQ multiplex PCR; TCRdb's copy has only in-frame clones and leaves some out. The sample gives around 75,000 clones, approximately 86% of which show up once; around 2% is in the top ten. This specimen consisted of CD4+ or CD8+ T cells sorted from blood, obtained in a trial of the OX40 agonist ivuxolimab. The receptors originated from an adult with an advanced solid tumor such as melanoma, head and neck, liver or kidney cancer. The CDR3 runs from the conserved cysteine through the conserved F or W. Fields, in order: J gene, V gene, clone size, D gene, CDR3 DNA, CDR3 protein. D genes are given only for firm matches. Size tells how often a clone was seen (once, few, many) or the class of an expanded clone, and some rows leave it out.

J gene: TRBJ2-7; V gene: TRBV9; clone size: -; D gene: -; CDR3 DNA: TGTGCCAGCAGCGTAGAACAGGCAACCTACGAGCAGTACTTC; CDR3 protein: CASSVEQATYEQYF
J gene: TRBJ1-3; V gene: TRBV14; clone size: -; D gene: -; CDR3 DNA: TGTGCCAGCAGCCAAGCCCTCTCTGGAAACACCATATATTTT; CDR3 protein: CASSQALSGNTIYF
J gene: TRBJ1-6; V gene: TRBV30; clone size: -; D gene: TRBD1; CDR3 DNA: TGTGCCTGGAGTCCGCCGGACAGGCGTTCACCCCTCCACTTT; CDR3 protein: CAWSPPDRRSPLHF
J gene: TRBJ2-3; V gene: TRBV10-1; clone size: -; D gene: TRBD1; CDR3 DNA: TGCGCCAGCAGTGGACCCGGGACAGGGAGAGGTACGCAGTATTTT; CDR3 protein: CASSGPGTGRGTQYF
J gene: TRBJ2-7; V gene: TRBV6-5; clone size: once; D gene: TRBD1; CDR3 DNA: TGTGCCAGAAGAATCGGACAGGGATTCTACGAGCAGTACTTC; CDR3 protein: CARRIGQGFYEQYF
J gene: TRBJ1-1; V gene: TRBV6-5; clone size: -; D gene: -; CDR3 DNA: TGTGCCAGCAGCCGGGGCACTGAAGCTTTCTTT; CDR3 protein: CASSRGTEAFF
J gene: TRBJ2-5; V gene: TRBV2; clone size: -; D gene: TRBD1; CDR3 DNA: TGTGCCAGCAGTGCCGGGACAGTTCAAGAGACCCAGTACTTC; CDR3 protein: CASSAGTVQETQYF
J gene: TRBJ1-2; V gene: TRBV4-3; clone size: -; D gene: TRBD1; CDR3 DNA: TGCGCCAGCAGCCAAATTGGGGGGACAGGGGGCGGCTACACCTTC; CDR3 protein: CASSQIGGTGGGYTF
J gene: TRBJ2-2; V gene: TRBV18; clone size: -; D gene: -; CDR3 DNA: TGTGCCAGCTCACCGAACGGCTGGCAGGGAAACACCGGGGAGCTGTTTTTT; CDR3 protein: CASSPNGWQGNTGELFF
J gene: TRBJ2-6; V gene: TRBV5-1; clone size: -; D gene: TRBD1; CDR3 DNA: TGCGCCAGCAGCCTCGGACAGGGAGCCGGGGCCAACGTCCTGACTTTC; CDR3 protein: CASSLGQGAGANVLTF
J gene: TRBJ1-6; V gene: TRBV4-1; clone size: -; D gene: -; CDR3 DNA: TGCGCCAGCAGCCAAAACTCCCTTAGCGTAAATTCACCCCTCCACTTT; CDR3 protein: CASSQNSLSVNSPLHF
J gene: TRBJ2-5; V gene: TRBV19; clone size: -; D gene: TRBD2; CDR3 DNA: TGTGCCAGTAGTTCCGCCGGGACTAGCGGGAGGGCTTCCGGGCGGGGGACCCAGTACTTC; CDR3 protein: CASSSAGTSGRASGRGTQYF